Following are 10 T cell receptor beta chains from one sample sequenced in a study of cytomegalovirus exposure and HLA in healthy donors. The PCR contained 60 Vbeta and 13 Jbeta primers. Some clones are missing from TCRdb's copy, which holds only in-frame ones; the method was immunoSEQ multiplex PCR. The top ten hold around 4% of the sample, which has tens of thousands of clones, around 80% seen once. Input material: PBMCs. These TCRs come from a male donor in good health and CMV-seropositive.

J is TRBJ1-5 and V is TRBV6-1; D not resolved. Trimming removed 8 bases from V and 11 bases from J, with 10 bases in between. Germline assignment: CDR1 MNHNS and CDR2 SASEGT. The CDR3 extends over 10 amino acids. This CDR3 is CASGHPSQHF. The CDR3 nucleotides are TGTGCCAGCGGGCACCCTTCCCAGCATTTT.

This clone has more than one count but fewer than ten. The chain employs TRBV6-5 and TRBJ1-1; D might be TRBD1 (5 bases). The V gene lost 1 base and the J gene lost 2 bases, with 11 bases spanning the gap. The CDR3 totals 15 residues. Germline V gene data show CDR1 as MNHEY and CDR2 as SVGAGI. CDR3 DNA: TGTGCCAGCAGTTACTTTCCCCAGGGCAACACTGAAGCTTTCTTT. It yields the protein CASSYFPQGNTEAFF.

The V call is TRBV19, the J call TRBJ2-1; 8 bases are shared with TRBD1. The CDR3 is made up of 15 amino acids. Germline-derived CDR1 and CDR2 are LNHDA and SQIVND (reference sequence). The J segment lost 8 bases and the V segment lost 6 bases, leaving 12 bases of the junction unmatched. Here the CDR3 reads CASSTAGTGWDEQFF. The CDR3 DNA sequence: TGTGCCAGTAGCACGGCCGGGACAGGTTGGGATGAGCAGTTCTTC.

V and J are TRBV14 and TRBJ2-6, with a weak D call TRBD1 (5 bases). The CDR3 loop spans 16 amino acids. V was clipped by 1 base and J by 3 bases, with 10 bases between them. Germline V gene sequence: CDR1 SGHDN, CDR2 FVKESK. CDR3 residues: CASSQAGFGGANVLTF. The CDR3 DNA sequence: TGTGCCAGCAGCCAAGCAGGGTTTGGTGGGGCCAACGTCCTGACTTTC.

The V call is TRBV9, the J call TRBJ2-7; possibly TRBD2 for D (6 bases). The CDR3 has 14 amino acids. V was pared by 4 bases and J by 2 bases, with 13 bases between. The germline gives CDR1 SGDLS, CDR2 YYNGEE. CDR3 region: CASSPQAGTYEQYF. The CDR3 DNA reads as TGTGCCAGCAGCCCCCAGGCGGGGACCTACGAGCAGTACTTC.

CDR3 protein: CASSQELVTGTGRSGYTF. CDR3 nucleotides: TGTGCCAGCAGCCAAGAACTAGTGACCGGGACAGGGAGATCTGGCTACACCTTC. The chain has TRBV14 and TRBJ1-2, with 9 nucleotides matching TRBD1. The V gene end was trimmed by 0 bases and the J gene end by 7 bases; junction bases not matched to a gene: 15. This CDR3 comprises 18 residues. Germline lookup yields CDR1 SGHDN and CDR2 FVKESK. Looking up the rest from reference TRBV14 and TRBJ1-2 gives the full variable domain: EAGVTQFPSHSVIEKGQTVTLRCDPISGHDNLYWYRRVMGKEIKFLLHFVKESKQDESGMPNNRFLAERTGGTYSTLKVQPAELEDSGVYFCASSQELVTGTGRSGYTFGSGTRLTVV.

The chain couples TRBV28 to TRBJ2-7; D gene uncertain. The germline CDR1 and CDR2 sequences are MDHEN and SYDVKM. The CDR3 is made up of 10 amino acids. V was cut by 6 bases and J by 4 bases, with 4 bases left in between. This chain's CDR3 is CASSTYEQYF. The CDR3 coding sequence is TGTGCCAGCAGCACATACGAGCAGTACTTC.

V is TRBV7-2 and J is TRBJ1-6; D is perhaps TRBD1 (6 bases). V was cut by 9 bases and J by 10 bases, with 16 bases left in between. The CDR3 spans 13 residues. CDR1 SGHTA and CDR2 FQGNSA come from the germline V gene. CDR3 nucleotides: TGTGCCAGTCAGTACAGGGTTGACTCACCCCTCCACTTT. Translation gives CASQYRVDSPLHF.

This clone was seen a few times. The rearrangement joins TRBV6-6 to TRBJ1-2; D is undetermined. From germline, CDR1 is MNHNY and CDR2 SVGAGI (reference sequence). There are 15 residues in the CDR3. V was pared by 7 bases and J by 0 bases, with 15 bases between. CDR3: CASIRGPGTNYGYTF. CDR3 DNA: TGTGCCAGCATCAGAGGCCCTGGAACTAACTATGGCTACACCTTC.

The genes are TRBV5-1 and TRBJ2-1; TRBD1 matches 7 bases. Germline V gives CDR1 SGHRS, CDR2 YFSETQ. The CDR3 has 15 amino acids. V gave up 7 bases and J gave up 2 bases; unmatched junction bases: 9. The chain's CDR3 is CASDSGQTPYNEQFF. The CDR3 bases are TGCGCCAGCGATTCGGGACAGACCCCCTACAATGAGCAGTTCTTC.